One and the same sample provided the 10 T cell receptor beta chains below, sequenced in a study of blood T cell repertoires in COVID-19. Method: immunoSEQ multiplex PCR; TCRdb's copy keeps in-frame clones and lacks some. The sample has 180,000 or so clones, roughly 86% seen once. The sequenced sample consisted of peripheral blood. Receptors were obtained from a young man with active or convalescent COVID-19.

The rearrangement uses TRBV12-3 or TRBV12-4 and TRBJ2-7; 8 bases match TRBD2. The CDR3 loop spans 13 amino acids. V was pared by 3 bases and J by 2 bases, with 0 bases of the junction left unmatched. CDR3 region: CASSLTSAYEQYF. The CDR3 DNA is TGTGCCAGCAGTTTGACTAGCGCCTACGAGCAGTACTTC.

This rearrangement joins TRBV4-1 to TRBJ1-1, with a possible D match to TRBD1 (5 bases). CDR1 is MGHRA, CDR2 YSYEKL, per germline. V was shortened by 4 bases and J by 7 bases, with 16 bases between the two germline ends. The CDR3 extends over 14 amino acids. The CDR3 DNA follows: TGCGCCAGCAGCCCCGGGCAGGGCATGGGTGAAGCTTTCTTT. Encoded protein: CASSPGQGMGEAFF.

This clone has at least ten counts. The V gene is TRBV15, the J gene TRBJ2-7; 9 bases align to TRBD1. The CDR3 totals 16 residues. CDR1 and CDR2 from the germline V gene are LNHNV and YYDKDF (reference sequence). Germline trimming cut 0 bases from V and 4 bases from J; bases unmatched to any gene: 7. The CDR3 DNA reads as TGTGCCACCAGCAGAGATCTCGGGACAGGGTATTACGAGCAGTACTTC. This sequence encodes CATSRDLGTGYYEQYF.

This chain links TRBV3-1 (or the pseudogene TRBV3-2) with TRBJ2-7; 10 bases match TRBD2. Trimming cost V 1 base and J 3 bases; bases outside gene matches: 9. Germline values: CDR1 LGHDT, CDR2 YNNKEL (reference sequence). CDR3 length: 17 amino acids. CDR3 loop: CASSQGASGRYLYEQYF. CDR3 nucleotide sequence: TGTGCCAGCAGCCAAGGGGCTAGCGGGAGATACCTCTACGAGCAGTACTTC.

The CDR3 protein is CASSPDLYEQYF. The CDR3 coding sequence is TGTGCCAGCTCACCGGACTTATACGAGCAGTACTTC. The genes are TRBV18 and TRBJ2-7, with D perhaps TRBD2 (5 bases). V lost 3 bases and J 4 bases, leaving 7 bases between the germline ends. CDR3 length: 12 residues. The germline gives CDR1 KGHSH, CDR2 LQKENI.

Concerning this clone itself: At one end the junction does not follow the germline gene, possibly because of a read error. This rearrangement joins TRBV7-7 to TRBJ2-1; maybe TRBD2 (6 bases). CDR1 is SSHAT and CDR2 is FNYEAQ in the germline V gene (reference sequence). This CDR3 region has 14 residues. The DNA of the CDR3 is TGTGCTAGCAGCTTAGCCGGGAGAGGAAATGAGCAGTTCTTC. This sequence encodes CASSLAGRGNEQFF.

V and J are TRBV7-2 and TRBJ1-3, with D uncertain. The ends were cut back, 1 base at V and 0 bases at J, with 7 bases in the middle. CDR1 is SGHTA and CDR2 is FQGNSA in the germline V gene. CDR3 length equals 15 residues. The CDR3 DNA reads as TGTGCCAGCAGCTTAGTCGGAGACTCTGGAAACACCATATATTTT. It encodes CASSLVGDSGNTIYF. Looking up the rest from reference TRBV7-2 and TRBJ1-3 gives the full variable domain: GAGVSQSPSNKVTEKGKDVELRCDPISGHTALYWYRQSLGQGLEFLIYFQGNSAPDKSGLPSDRFSAERTGGSVSTLTIQRTQQEDSAVYLCASSLVGDSGNTIYFGEGSWLTVV.

The CDR3 loop is CASSYTAGTGELFF. The CDR3 DNA reads as TGTGCCAGCAGTTACACCGCGGGCACCGGGGAGCTGTTTTTT. The chain is built from TRBV6-2 or TRBV6-3 and TRBJ2-2, with a tentative D call TRBD2 (5 bases). This CDR3 has 14 amino acids. Germline CDR1 reads MNHEY; CDR2 reads SVGEGT. Trimming left V 2 bases short and J 4 bases short, with 8 bases between.

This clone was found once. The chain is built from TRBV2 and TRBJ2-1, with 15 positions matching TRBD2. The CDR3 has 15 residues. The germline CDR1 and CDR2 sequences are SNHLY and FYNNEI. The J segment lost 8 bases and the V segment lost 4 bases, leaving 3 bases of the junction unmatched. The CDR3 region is CASSGGLAGGHEQFF. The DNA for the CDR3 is TGTGCCAGCAGTGGAGGACTAGCGGGAGGGCATGAGCAGTTCTTC.

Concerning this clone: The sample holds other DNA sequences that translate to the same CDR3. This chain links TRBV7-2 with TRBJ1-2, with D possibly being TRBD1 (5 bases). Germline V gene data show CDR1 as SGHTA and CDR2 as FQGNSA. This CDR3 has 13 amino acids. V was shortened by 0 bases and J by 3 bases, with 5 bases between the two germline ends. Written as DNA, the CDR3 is TGTGCCAGCAGCTTAGCAGGGGACTATGGCTACACCTTC. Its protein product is CASSLAGDYGYTF. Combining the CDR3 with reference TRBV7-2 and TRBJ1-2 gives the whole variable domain GAGVSQSPSNKVTEKGKDVELRCDPISGHTALYWYRQSLGQGLEFLIYFQGNSAPDKSGLPSDRFSAERTGGSVSTLTIQRTQQEDSAVYLCASSLAGDYGYTFGSGTRLTVV.